This T cell receptor (beta chain) came from a study of HIV-infected children after antiretroviral therapy interruption. The germline CDR1 and CDR2 sequences are SGHRS and YFSETQ. This CDR3 has 14 amino acids. V was clipped by 0 bases and J by 6 bases, with 10 bases between them. This clonotype occurred many times. No antigen is known for it. Whole-study findings and limits: Shared-triplet CDR3 clusters increased after interruption in three patients.

Treatment noted: PENTA 11 planned treatment interruption arm or continuous ART arm. At least 24 weeks of at least three-drug ART, in children 2 to 15 years. Samples needed at least 5 million viable cryopreserved PBMCs. The TCR library was built from RNA with a 3' RACE protocol and unique molecular identifiers. One entry per CDR3 protein results from TCRdb running MiXCR on the 3' RACE reads. The table shows approximately 15,000 distinct CDR3 sequences, with about 3.6% occurring only once. This clonotype originated in a pool of human donors with HIV. This chain connects TRBV5-1 to TRBJ2-1, with TRBD2 as a possible D gene (6 bases). The specimen comprised CD45RO+ CD8+ T cells from PBMCs, pooled from several time points, sampled from a donor given antiretroviral therapy, either interrupted or continuous. Subset described: memory CD8+ CD45RO+ CD45RA- T cells. The CDR3 loop is CASSLEGTPNEQFF. Written as DNA, the CDR3 is TGCGCCAGCAGCTTGGAGGGGACTCCCAATGAGCAGTTCTTC.